Listed below are T cell receptor beta chains from one sample, sequenced in a study of immune reconstitution after stem cell transplant in scleroderma. One entry per CDR3 protein, called by TCRdb with MiXCR from the RT-PCR reads. The sample includes about 1,800 distinct CDR3 sequences, about a sixth of them seen just once. This material was acquired before or after autologous hematopoietic stem cell transplantation (not recorded which). The receptors were gathered from a female donor with systemic sclerosis. CDR3s include the opening cysteine and the closing phenylalanine or tryptophan. D genes are given only for firm matches. Only part of the rows carry a size: once, few, many, or a class if the clone is expanded.

d_call cdr3_length j_call clone_size v_call cdr3_aa cdr3_nt
NA 12 TRBJ2-1 NA TRBV20-1 CSASSLSGEQFF TGCAGTGCTAGTTCGCTGTCGGGGGAGCAGTTCTTC
NA 15 TRBJ1-2 NA TRBV28 CASSFVTAGLYGYTF TGTGCCAGCAGTTTTGTGACGGCCGGACTCTATGGCTACACCTTC
NA 15 TRBJ2-7 medium-sized TRBV10-3 CAISESYREVNEQYF TGTGCCATCAGTGAGTCGTACAGGGAGGTAAACGAGCAGTACTTC
NA 17 TRBJ2-3 NA TRBV5-4 CASSLVATRPGTDTQYF TGTGCCAGCAGCTTGGTGGCTACCAGACCTGGCACAGATACGCAGTATTTT
NA 16 TRBJ2-7 NA TRBV6-6 CASSYSKRGTTYEQYF TGTGCCAGCAGTTACTCGAAAAGGGGAACAACCTACGAGCAGTACTTC
NA 17 TRBJ1-6 large TRBV3-2 CASSQVKGQNYNSPLHF TGTGCCAGCAGCCAAGTAAAGGGACAGAATTATAATTCACCCCTCCACTTT
TRBD2 16 TRBJ2-3 medium-sized TRBV15 CATSRLSGRAADTQYF TGTGCCACCAGCAGACTTAGCGGGAGGGCGGCAGATACGCAGTATTTT
NA 15 TRBJ2-3 few TRBV20-1 CSAPGPGASLVTQYF TGCAGTGCTCCGGGCCCCGGGGCCTCTTTGGTTACGCAGTATTTT
TRBD1 15 TRBJ1-1 NA TRBV6-5 CASSQREQGDTEAFF TGTGCCAGCAGCCAGCGGGAACAGGGGGACACTGAAGCTTTCTTT
TRBD2 14 TRBJ2-7 few TRBV5-1 CASSSGGASYEQYF TGCGCCAGCAGTAGCGGGGGGGCCTCCTACGAGCAGTACTTC
NA 15 TRBJ2-1 NA TRBV24-1 CATSEQGSSYNEQFF TGTGCCACCAGTGAACAGGGAAGCTCCTACAATGAGCAGTTCTTC